Listed below are T cell receptor beta chains from one sample, sequenced in a study of neurological immune-mediated disorders. One entry per CDR3 protein, called by TCRdb with MiXCR from the 5' RACE reads. The sample has more than 60,000 distinct CDR3 sequences; about 3.7% are singletons. What was sequenced was PBMCs. These TCRs come from a woman aged 45-60 years with multiple sclerosis. CDR3s include the opening cysteine and the closing phenylalanine or tryptophan. The D gene is left open where the match is weak. Some rows mark clone size as missing; the rest say once, few, many or name a class of expanded clone.

CDR3 DNA	CDR3 protein	D gene	clone size	V gene	J gene
TGTGCCACCAGTGATTTGAGGGACAGGGGCTCCTACAATGAGCAGTTCTTC	CATSDLRDRGSYNEQFF	TRBD1	many	TRBV24-1	TRBJ2-1
TGTGCCACCAGTGATAGTAGGGGGGGCACTGAAGCTTTCTTT	CATSDSRGGTEAFF	.	many	TRBV24-1	TRBJ1-1
TGTGCCAGCAGCTTGTTCGCAGGGGGAATGAACACTGAAGCTTTCTTT	CASSLFAGGMNTEAFF	TRBD1	many	TRBV5-6	TRBJ1-1
TGTGCCAGCAGCCGACCCGGGAGCGATTACGAGCAGTACTTC	CASSRPGSDYEQYF	.	many	TRBV3-1	TRBJ2-7
TGCGGAACCGGGGGTACCAAAACCGGGGAGCTGTTTTTT	CGTGGTKTGELFF	.	many	TRBV29-1	TRBJ2-2
TGCAGTGCTCCCCCTAGCGGGAATCGAGCAGATACGCAGTATTTT	CSAPPSGNRADTQYF	TRBD2	many	TRBV20-1	TRBJ2-3
TGTGCCAGCAGTTTGGGGCAGAGGGAAAAACTGTTTTTT	CASSLGQREKLFF	.	many	TRBV12-3/TRBV12-4	TRBJ1-4
TGCGCCAGCAGCTTCGCCGGGACCCACGAGCAGTACTTC	CASSFAGTHEQYF	.	many	TRBV5-1	TRBJ2-7
TGCAGTGCTAGAAAAGGACCAGACAGTTACACCTTC	CSARKGPDSYTF	.	many	TRBV20-1	TRBJ1-2
TGTGCCAGCAGTTTAGGGCGAAATCAGCCCCAGCATTTT	CASSLGRNQPQHF	.	many	TRBV27	TRBJ1-5
TGTGCCATCAGTGAACGGGAGGGAATCACCATATATTTT	CAISEREGITIYF	.	many	TRBV10-3	TRBJ1-3
TGCAGTGCTAGAGATCAGGACAGGGGGCCCTACGAGCAGTACTTC	CSARDQDRGPYEQYF	TRBD1	many	TRBV20-1	TRBJ2-7
TGTGCCAGCCTTTCCCTGGGACTACCCACAGATACGCAGTATTTT	CASLSLGLPTDTQYF	TRBD2	few	TRBV7-2	TRBJ2-3
TGTGCCAGCACCCTCAAGCGGGGCCACGAGCAGTACTTC	CASTLKRGHEQYF	TRBD2	many	TRBV2	TRBJ2-7
TGTGCCAGCAGCTCCCCGGGACAGGAGTACCAAGAGACCCAGTACTTC	CASSSPGQEYQETQYF	TRBD1	.	TRBV5-6	TRBJ2-5
TGTGCCAGCAGCCAAGGTTATCAGAATAGCAATCAGCCCCAGCATTTT	CASSQGYQNSNQPQHF	.	many	TRBV3-1	TRBJ1-5
TGTGCCACCAGCAGGGGGACTAGCGGGCGCACAGATACGCAGTATTTT	CATSRGTSGRTDTQYF	TRBD2	many	TRBV15	TRBJ2-3
TGCGCCAGCAGCGACGGGACTAGCGGGAGAATGGGTGGTGAGCAGTTCTTC	CASSDGTSGRMGGEQFF	TRBD2	many	TRBV5-1	TRBJ2-1
TGTGCCAGCAGCTTAAGAGGGAGTAGTACAGATACGCAGTATTTT	CASSLRGSSTDTQYF	.	many	TRBV7-3	TRBJ2-3
TGCAGCGTTGTTGAGGGGAACTATGGCTACACCTTC	CSVVEGNYGYTF	.	many	TRBV29-1	TRBJ1-2
TGTGCCATCAGCAGCGGGACCACAGATACGCAGTATTTT	CAISSGTTDTQYF	TRBD2	.	TRBV10-3	TRBJ2-3
TGCGCCAGCAGCCCGGACAACCCTGGGAATCAGCCCCAGAATTTT	CASSPDNPGNQPQNF	.	few	TRBV5-1	TRBJ1-5
TGTGCCAGCAGCATCCGACAGGGCACTGAAGCTTTCTTT	CASSIRQGTEAFF	TRBD1	many	TRBV6-5	TRBJ1-1
TGTGCCAGCACTTTTGGAGGACTTGAGGGGACCCAGTACTTC	CASTFGGLEGTQYF	.	many	TRBV12-3/TRBV12-4	TRBJ2-5
TGTGCCAGCAGCCTGACAGGGGAAAGTGGCTACACCTTC	CASSLTGESGYTF	TRBD1	many	TRBV14	TRBJ1-2
TGTGCCAGCGGGCAGTTCCAAGAGACCCAGTACTTC	CASGQFQETQYF	.	many	TRBV11-3	TRBJ2-5
TGCAGCGTTGATGCCCCGGCAGGGCGGGCTGAAGCTTTCTTT	CSVDAPAGRAEAFF	.	many	TRBV29-1	TRBJ1-1
TGTGCCACTACCTTGGGCACCAGGAATGGCTACACCTTC	CATTLGTRNGYTF	.	many	TRBV15	TRBJ1-2
TGCGCCAGCAGCTTGGAAACCGGGACTAGCGGACTCACAGATACGCAGTATTTT	CASSLETGTSGLTDTQYF	TRBD2	many	TRBV5-1	TRBJ2-3
TGTGCCAGCAGTGAGACAGGGGGCGTTGAAAAACTGTTTTTT	CASSETGGVEKLFF	TRBD1	few	TRBV25-1	TRBJ1-4
TGTGCCAGTGTAGCGGGAGGATACAATGAGCAGTTCTTC	CASVAGGYNEQFF	TRBD2	many	TRBV7-9	TRBJ2-1
TGTGCCAGCAGCTTACGGGCGAACCAGCCCCAGAATTTT	CASSLRANQPQNF	.	many	TRBV7-2	TRBJ1-5
TGCGCCAGCAGCCCACGAAGCGGGAGGTCCAACGAGCAGTACTTC	CASSPRSGRSNEQYF	TRBD2	many	TRBV5-1	TRBJ2-7
TGTGCCAGCAGTTGGAGCAATCAGCCCCAGAATTTT	CASSWSNQPQNF	.	many	TRBV6-2/TRBV6-3	TRBJ1-5
TGTGCCAGCAGCTTGACGACAGGACGGGAGACCCAGTACTTC	CASSLTTGRETQYF	.	many	TRBV5-4	TRBJ2-5
TGTGCCACCAGTGGTGCAACAGGGGGCCAAGAGACCCAGTACTTC	CATSGATGGQETQYF	TRBD1	many	TRBV24-1	TRBJ2-5
TGCAGTGCTAGGCGGGACAGGGATCAGCCCCAGCATTTT	CSARRDRDQPQHF	TRBD1	few	TRBV20-1	TRBJ1-5
TGTGCCAGCAGTAGCGGGAACACCGGGGAGCTGTTTTTT	CASSSGNTGELFF	.	many	TRBV6-4	TRBJ2-2
TGCAGTGCGGACGGGACTAGCGGGAGAGGTGAGCAGTTCTTC	CSADGTSGRGEQFF	TRBD2	many	TRBV20-1	TRBJ2-1
TGTGCCAGCAGTGGGGACCCCCGAGGAGCTGAAGCTTTCTTT	CASSGDPRGAEAFF	.	many	TRBV6-6	TRBJ1-1
TGCAGTGCTAGGAAGATCAACCGCGGTAGGACTAATGAAAAACTGTTTTTT	CSARKINRGRTNEKLFF	.	many	TRBV20-1	TRBJ1-4
TGCAGTACCCGACAGGGCAATGAAAAACTGTTTTTT	CSTRQGNEKLFF	TRBD1	many	TRBV20-1	TRBJ1-4
TGTGCCTGGAGAACTAGCGGGATATTCGAGCAGTACTTC	CAWRTSGIFEQYF	TRBD2	many	TRBV30	TRBJ2-7
TGCGCCAGCAGCTTCGGCGGGGGCGGTGAGCAGTTCTTC	CASSFGGGGEQFF	.	many	TRBV5-1	TRBJ2-1
TGCAGTGGGGGACCGGACAGGACTACATATGGCTACACCTTC	CSGGPDRTTYGYTF	TRBD1	many	TRBV20-1	TRBJ1-2
TGTGCCAGCAGCTTAACGGCTAGCGGGATAGGGGAGACCCAGTACTTC	CASSLTASGIGETQYF	TRBD2	many	TRBV7-3	TRBJ2-5
TGTGCCAGCAGCTTAGAGATTAGGGGCAATCAGCCCCAGCATTTT	CASSLEIRGNQPQHF	.	many	TRBV7-2	TRBJ1-5
TGCGCCAGCAGTGCGGGGGGCGCGGATACGCAGTATTTT	CASSAGGADTQYF	TRBD2	many	TRBV5-1	TRBJ2-3
TGTGCCAGCAGCTTAGGGATCATGAACACTGAAGCTTTCTTT	CASSLGIMNTEAFF	.	many	TRBV7-2	TRBJ1-1
TGCGCCAGCAGCTCGAACATTCTTCTAGGGGAGACCCAGTACTTC	CASSSNILLGETQYF	.	many	TRBV5-1	TRBJ2-5
TGCGCCAGCAGCTTGGCCCAAGTCTACGAGCAGTACTTC	CASSLAQVYEQYF	.	few	TRBV5-1	TRBJ2-7
TGTGCCAGCAACCCTAACCAAGAGGGAGCCGGGGAGCTGTTTTTT	CASNPNQEGAGELFF	.	many	TRBV6-2/TRBV6-3	TRBJ2-2
TGCAGCGTTTTTGCGGGACAGGGTAATCAGCCCCAGCATTTT	CSVFAGQGNQPQHF	TRBD1	many	TRBV29-1	TRBJ1-5
TGTGCCAGCAGCTCGTACAGGGGAAAGGGGGATGCAACTAATGAAAAACTGTTTTTT	CASSSYRGKGDATNEKLFF	TRBD1	many	TRBV7-6	TRBJ1-4